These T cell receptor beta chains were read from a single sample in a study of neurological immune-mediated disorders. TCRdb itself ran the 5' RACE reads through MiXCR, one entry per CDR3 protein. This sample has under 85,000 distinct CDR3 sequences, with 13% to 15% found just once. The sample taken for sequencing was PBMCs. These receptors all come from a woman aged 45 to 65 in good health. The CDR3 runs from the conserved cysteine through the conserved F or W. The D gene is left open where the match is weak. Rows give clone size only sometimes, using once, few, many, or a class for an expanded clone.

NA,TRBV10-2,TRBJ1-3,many,TGCGCCAGCAGTGAGAAGGGAGGGGAGAGCACCATATATTTT,CASSEKGGESTIYF
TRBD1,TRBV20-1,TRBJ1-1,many,TGCAGTGCTAGAGACCCAGGGGGCGGTTTCACTGAAGCTTTCTTT,CSARDPGGGFTEAFF
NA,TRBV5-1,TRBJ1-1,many,TGCGCCAGCAGCTTGGATTCGGGACCGGTTACCGCTGAAGCTTTCTTT,CASSLDSGPVTAEAFF
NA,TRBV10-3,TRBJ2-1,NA,TGTGCCATCTTAGGCGGGGCGATAGGGGATGAGCAGTTCTTC,CAILGGAIGDEQFF
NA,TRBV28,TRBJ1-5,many,TGTGCCAGCAGCTCCCCCAGTGGGGGTCAGCCCCAGCATTTT,CASSSPSGGQPQHF
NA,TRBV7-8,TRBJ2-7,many,TGTGCCAGCAGCTTAGCTTTAGCCTACGAGCAGTACTTC,CASSLALAYEQYF
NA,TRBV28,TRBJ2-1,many,TGTGCCAGCAGCCTTCAGCCCCTAGGGCAGTTCTTC,CASSLQPLGQFF
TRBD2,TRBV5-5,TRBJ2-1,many,TGTGCCAGCAGCTTAGGACTAGCGGGGGGGACCGGAAGAGAGCAGTTCTTC,CASSLGLAGGTGREQFF
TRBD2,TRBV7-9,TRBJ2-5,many,TGTGCCAGCAGTCGTTATAGCGGGAACAAGATAGAGACCCAGTACTTC,CASSRYSGNKIETQYF
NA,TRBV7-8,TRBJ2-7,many,TGTGCCAGCAGCCCCCCCACAGGATCACTTAAGGAGCAGTACTTC,CASSPPTGSLKEQYF
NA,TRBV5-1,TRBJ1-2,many,TGCGCCAGCCGTCCTACTAACTATGGCTACACCTTC,CASRPTNYGYTF
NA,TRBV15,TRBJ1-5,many,TGTGCCACCAGCAAGGACAGCCGAAATCAGCCCCAGCATTTT,CATSKDSRNQPQHF
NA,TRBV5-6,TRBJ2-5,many,TGTGCCAGCAGCCCACCGGGACTTTCCCAAGAGACCCAGTACTTC,CASSPPGLSQETQYF
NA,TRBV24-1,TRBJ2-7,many,TGTGCCACCAGTGACTCAGGGGGGTCCTACGAGCAGTACTTC,CATSDSGGSYEQYF